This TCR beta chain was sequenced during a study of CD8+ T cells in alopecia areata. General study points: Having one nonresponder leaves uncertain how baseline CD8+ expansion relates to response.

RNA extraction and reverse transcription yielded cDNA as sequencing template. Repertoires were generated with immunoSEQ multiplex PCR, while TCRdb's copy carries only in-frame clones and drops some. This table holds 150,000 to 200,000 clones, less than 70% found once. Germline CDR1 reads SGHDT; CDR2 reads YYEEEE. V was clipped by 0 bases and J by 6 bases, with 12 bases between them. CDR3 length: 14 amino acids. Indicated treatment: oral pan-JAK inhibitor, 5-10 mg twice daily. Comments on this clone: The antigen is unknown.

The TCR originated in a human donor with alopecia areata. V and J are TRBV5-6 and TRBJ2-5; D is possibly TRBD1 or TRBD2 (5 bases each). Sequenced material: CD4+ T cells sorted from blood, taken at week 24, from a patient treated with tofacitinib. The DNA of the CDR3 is TGTGCCAGCAGCTTGGATGGGACCGCCAAGACCCAGTACTTC. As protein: CASSLDGTAKTQYF.